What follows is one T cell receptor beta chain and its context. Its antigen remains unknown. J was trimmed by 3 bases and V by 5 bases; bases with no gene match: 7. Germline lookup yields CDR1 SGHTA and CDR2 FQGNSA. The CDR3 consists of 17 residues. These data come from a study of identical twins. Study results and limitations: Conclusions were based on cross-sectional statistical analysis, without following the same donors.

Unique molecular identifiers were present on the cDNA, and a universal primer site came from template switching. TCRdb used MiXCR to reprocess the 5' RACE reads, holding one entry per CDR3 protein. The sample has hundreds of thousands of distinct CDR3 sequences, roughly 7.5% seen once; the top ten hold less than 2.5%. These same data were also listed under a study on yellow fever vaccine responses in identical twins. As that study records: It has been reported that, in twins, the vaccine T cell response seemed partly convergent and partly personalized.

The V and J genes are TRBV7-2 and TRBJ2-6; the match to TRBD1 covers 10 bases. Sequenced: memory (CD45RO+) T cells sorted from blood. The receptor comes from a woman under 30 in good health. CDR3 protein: CASSLRQGAGGANVLTF. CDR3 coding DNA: TGTGCCAGCAGCCTCCGACAGGGGGCAGGTGGGGCCAACGTCCTGACTTTC.